This is a list of T cell receptor beta chains from one sample in a study of siplizumab effects on memory and regulatory T cells. Using immunoSEQ multiplex PCR, the repertoire was profiled, and TCRdb retains in-frame clones only, with some absent. This sample has roughly 100,000 clones, with roughly 91% found just once. Sequencing input: CD4+ T cells sorted from blood. These receptors originate from a human donor in good health. Both conserved end residues are part of each CDR3. D genes are given only for firm matches. Only some rows state a clone size, as once, few, many or a class for expanded clones.

V gene,clone size,D gene,J gene,CDR3 DNA,CDR3 protein
TRBV5-8,-,TRBD1,TRBJ2-7,TGTGCCAGCACTACGCGGACAGGGCCTACCTCCTACGAGCAGTACTTC,CASTTRTGPTSYEQYF
TRBV29-1,few,-,TRBJ2-7,TGCAGCGTTGAATACAACGGGGAGCAGTACTTC,CSVEYNGEQYF
TRBV11-3,-,-,TRBJ1-1,TGTGCCAGCAGCTTAAACAGTCGGGTAGGCACTGAAGCTTTCTTT,CASSLNSRVGTEAFF
TRBV5-8,-,TRBD2,TRBJ2-3,TGTGCCAGCAGCTTGGGTAGCGGGAGAACAGATACGCAGTATTTT,CASSLGSGRTDTQYF
TRBV6-1,-,-,TRBJ1-2,TGTGCCTGCCGGACATCGACTAACTATGGCTACACCTTC,CACRTSTNYGYTF
TRBV10-3,-,-,TRBJ1-4,TGTGCCATCGGAGGACGCTTAGGGGAAAAACTGTTTTTT,CAIGGRLGEKLFF
TRBV7-2,-,-,TRBJ2-2,TGTGCCAGCAGCCGTATCTGGAACACCGGGGAGCTGTTTTTT,CASSRIWNTGELFF
TRBV5-1,-,-,TRBJ2-6,TGCGCCAGCAGCTTCCTACAGGGAAAAGGTGGGGCCAACGTCCTGACTTTC,CASSFLQGKGGANVLTF
TRBV7-8,-,TRBD2,TRBJ2-1,TGTGCCAGCAGCTTCAGGTACGGGAGGGCGTTCTTC,CASSFRYGRAFF
TRBV4-3,-,-,TRBJ2-5,TGCGCCAGCAGCCAAGAGATGGCCCAGGGCCGTCAGACCCAGTACTTC,CASSQEMAQGRQTQYF
TRBV29-1,-,-,TRBJ1-1,TGCAGCGTTGAAATCGGAATGAACACTGAAGCTTTCTTT,CSVEIGMNTEAFF
TRBV18,-,-,TRBJ2-5,TGTGCCAGCTCACCACTCCCACAGCACCAAGAGACCCAGTACTTC,CASSPLPQHQETQYF